These 30 T cell receptor beta chains were sequenced from one sample in a study of blood T cell repertoires in COVID-19. Sequencing was performed with immunoSEQ multiplex PCR; in TCRdb, only in-frame clones are kept and a portion is missing. The sample contains 95,000 to 100,000 clones, approximately 90% of which appear only once. The sample taken for sequencing was peripheral blood. These receptors all stem from a human donor with COVID-19, enrolled during active disease. The donor label of this sample is uncertain.

This clone showed up just once. V and J are TRBV5-4 and TRBJ2-1, with a tentative D call TRBD1 (5 bases). This CDR3 has 13 amino acids. Germline CDR1 SGHNT, CDR2 YYREEE (reference sequence). Trimming left V 0 bases short and J 8 bases short, with 9 bases between. CDR3 DNA sequence: TGTGCCAGCAGCTTGGTGCAGGGTTATGAGCAGTTCTTC. Translated: CASSLVQGYEQFF.

The chain uses TRBV11-1 and TRBJ1-1, with 7 bases lining up with TRBD1. From germline, CDR1 is SGHAT and CDR2 FQDESV (reference sequence). V trimming: 4 bases; J trimming: 5 bases; junction bases outside the gene matches: 7. This CDR3 is 14 amino acids long. CDR3 DNA: TGTGCCAGCAGCTACCTGGACAGGAGAACTGAAGCTTTCTTT. This translates into CASSYLDRRTEAFF.

The J gene is TRBJ2-7, the V gene TRBV18; 10 bases are shared with TRBD1. In germline, CDR1 is KGHSH, CDR2 LQKENI. CDR3 length equals 14 residues. V was clipped by 3 bases and J by 4 bases; unmatched bases: 3. CDR3 loop: CASSPDRGDYEQYF. The CDR3 DNA reads TGTGCCAGCTCACCGGACAGGGGGGATTACGAGCAGTACTTC.

The genes are TRBV2 and TRBJ2-1; tentatively, D is TRBD2 (6 bases). V was shortened by 6 bases and J by 5 bases, with 11 bases between the two germline ends. Germline-derived CDR1 and CDR2 are SNHLY and FYNNEI. CDR3 length: 13 amino acids. CDR3 sequence: CASREGQNNEQFF. In DNA form, the CDR3 reads TGTGCCAGCAGGGAGGGCCAGAACAATGAGCAGTTCTTC.

J is TRBJ2-5 and V is TRBV11-1; D is perhaps TRBD1 (6 bases). Germline V CDR1 and CDR2: SGHAT, FQDESV (reference sequence). This CDR3 is 17 amino acids long. The ends were cut back, 0 bases at V and 5 bases at J, with 19 bases in the middle. The CDR3 DNA is TGTGCCAGCAGCTTAGCCCCCCTGGGGGCAGGGGAGGAGACCCAGTACTTC. Encoded protein: CASSLAPLGAGEETQYF.

This chain links TRBV29-1 with TRBJ2-1; 7 bases align to TRBD1. The germline V gene has CDR1 SQVTM and CDR2 ANQGSEA. The CDR3 is made up of 14 amino acids. The J segment lost 5 bases and the V segment lost 0 bases, leaving 4 bases of the junction unmatched. CDR3 in amino acids: CSVEDWTGNNEQFF. CDR3 DNA sequence: TGCAGCGTTGAAGACTGGACAGGTAACAATGAGCAGTTCTTC.

The chain carries TRBV28 and TRBJ1-6, with D possibly TRBD1 on 6 matching bases. The CDR3 is made up of 15 amino acids. In germline, CDR1 is MDHEN, CDR2 SYDVKM. Trimming removed 2 bases from V and 5 bases from J, with 10 bases in between. The CDR3 DNA reads TGTGCCAGCAGTTTACATGACAGGAATAATTCACCCCTCCACTTT. This gives the protein CASSLHDRNNSPLHF. Combining the CDR3 with reference TRBV28 and TRBJ1-6 gives the whole variable domain DVKVTQSSRYLVKRTGEKVFLECVQDMDHENMFWYRQDPGLGLRLIYFSYDVKMKEKGDIPEGYSVSREKKERFSLILESASTNQTSMYLCASSLHDRNNSPLHFGNGTRLTVT.

The chain couples TRBV19 to TRBJ1-1; D is unclear. CDR1 is LNHDA and CDR2 is SQIVND in the germline V gene (reference sequence). Trimming removed 2 bases at V and 5 bases at J, with 12 bases between. This CDR3 spans 14 amino acids. The CDR3 reads CASSISPPGTEAFF. Here the CDR3 DNA reads TGTGCCAGTAGTATATCCCCACCGGGTACTGAAGCTTTCTTT.

The count of this clone is one. The chain joins TRBV11-2 to TRBJ2-7, with 10 bases fitting TRBD1. The V segment lost 0 bases and the J segment 5 bases; nucleotides outside the gene matches: 1. The CDR3 is 14 amino acids. The germline CDR1 and CDR2 sequences are SGHAT and FQNNGV. The CDR3 loop reads CASSLDGTGDEQYF. CDR3 nucleotide sequence: TGTGCCAGCAGCTTAGACGGGACAGGGGACGAGCAGTACTTC. Looking up the rest from reference TRBV11-2 and TRBJ2-7 gives the full variable domain: EAGVAQSPRYKIIEKRQSVAFWCNPISGHATLYWYQQILGQGPKLLIQFQNNGVVDDSQLPKDRFSAERLKGVDSTLKIQPAKLEDSAVYLCASSLDGTGDEQYFGPGTRLTVT.

Only a few counts were recorded for this clone. The CDR3 bases are TGCGCCAGCAGCTTCACCCTTGGGGGGGAGAGCACAGATACGCAGTATTTT. This gives the protein CASSFTLGGESTDTQYF. The genes are TRBV5-1 and TRBJ2-3, with 7 bases aligning to TRBD2. The germline V gene has CDR1 SGHRS and CDR2 YFSETQ. V gave up 2 bases and J gave up 0 bases; unmatched junction bases: 9. The CDR3 covers 17 residues.

This clone has more than one count but fewer than ten. V and J are TRBV27 and TRBJ1-2, with D possibly matching TRBD1 (5 bases). Germline V gene data show CDR1 as MNHEY and CDR2 as SMNVEV (reference sequence). The CDR3 is made up of 13 amino acids. Trimming left V 7 bases short and J 4 bases short, with 13 bases between. The CDR3 DNA reads as TGTGCCAGCACCGGGGGGGTCGGCTATGGCTACACCTTC. Its translation is CASTGGVGYGYTF.

The chain has TRBV5-1 and TRBJ2-2; D perhaps matches TRBD1 (5 bases). Germline V CDR1 and CDR2: SGHRS, YFSETQ. V was clipped by 4 bases and J by 1 base, with 11 bases between them. The CDR3 totals 15 residues. The CDR3 bases are TGCGCCAGCAGCGCCTCAACAGGGAACACCGGGGAGCTGTTTTTT. It codes for CASSASTGNTGELFF. The full variable domain, in which reference TRBV5-1 and TRBJ2-2 provide the parts outside the CDR3, is KAGVTQTPRYLIKTRGQQVTLSCSPISGHRSVSWYQQTPGQGLQFLFEYFSETQRNKGNFPGRFSGRQFSNSRSEMNVSTLELGDSALYLCASSASTGNTGELFFGEGSRLTVL.

This clone was observed many times. The CDR3 here is CASSPRDRYYEQYF. CDR3 sequence (DNA): TGTGCCAGCAGCCCTAGGGACAGATACTACGAGCAGTACTTC. The rearrangement links TRBV9 to TRBJ2-7; TRBD1 matches at 7 bases. J gave up 3 bases and V 4 bases, and 7 bases lay outside the gene matches. This CDR3 has 14 amino acids. CDR1 is SGDLS, CDR2 YYNGEE, per germline.

J is TRBJ2-6 and V is TRBV11-2; TRBD1 agrees at 8 bases. The germline CDR1 and CDR2 sequences are SGHAT and FQNNGV. V shed 4 bases and J 2 bases; nucleotides not matched to a gene: 7. The CDR3 consists of 17 residues. The CDR3 spells CASSYTDRAPGANVLTF. DNA for the CDR3: TGTGCCAGCAGCTATACGGACAGGGCTCCTGGGGCCAACGTCCTGACTTTC.

The J gene is TRBJ1-2, the V gene TRBV2, with unresolved D. The V end was cut by 7 bases, the J end by 1 base, with 7 bases between. Germline CDR1 and CDR2: SNHLY and FYNNEI. The CDR3 totals 12 residues. CDR3: CASTRLNYGYTF. CDR3 coding DNA: TGTGCCAGCACGAGACTTAACTATGGCTACACCTTC.

This rearrangement joins TRBV5-5 to TRBJ1-2; no definite D call. The length of the CDR3 is 15 residues. Germline CDR1 reads SGHKS; CDR2 reads YYEKEE (reference sequence). The V end was cut by 5 bases, the J end by 0 bases, with 14 bases between. The CDR3 sequence is CASRESVSANYGYTF. In DNA, the CDR3 is TGTGCCAGCAGGGAGAGTGTTTCAGCTAACTATGGCTACACCTTC.

CDR3 region: CASSVADSPPYNEQFF. The CDR3 DNA follows: TGTGCCAGCAGCGTAGCCGACTCACCCCCCTACAATGAGCAGTTCTTC. The chain carries TRBV9 and TRBJ2-1, with D hard to call. The length of the CDR3 is 16 residues. Trimming cost V 0 bases and J 2 bases, with 12 bases left between them. The germline V gene has CDR1 SGDLS and CDR2 YYNGEE. The full variable domain, in which reference TRBV9 and TRBJ2-1 provide the parts outside the CDR3, is DSGVTQTPKHLITATGQRVTLRCSPRSGDLSVYWYQQSLDQGLQFLIQYYNGEERAKGNILERFSAQQFPDLHSELNLSSLELGDSALYFCASSVADSPPYNEQFFGPGTRLTVL.

The chain uses TRBV6-5 and TRBJ2-3; 7 bases agree with TRBD2. The CDR3 totals 15 residues. The V gene end was trimmed by 3 bases and the J gene end by 2 bases; junction bases not matched to a gene: 5. Germline values: CDR1 MNHEY, CDR2 SVGAGI. The CDR3 DNA follows: TGTGCCAGCAGTTATCGGGGGGAAGTCACAGATACGCAGTATTTT. Translation gives CASSYRGEVTDTQYF.

The V gene is TRBV4-1, the J gene TRBJ1-1, with 9 bases aligning to TRBD1. CDR1 and CDR2 from the germline V gene are MGHRA and YSYEKL. V was pared by 4 bases and J by 1 base, with 4 bases of the junction left unmatched. This CDR3 has 15 residues. This CDR3 reads CASSRTGVGNTEAFF. The CDR3 coding sequence is TGCGCCAGCAGCCGGACAGGGGTTGGGAACACTGAAGCTTTCTTT.

This clone was seen a few times. The chain recombines TRBV7-9 with TRBJ2-3; 10 nucleotides align to TRBD2. The CDR3 is 16 amino acids. The trim removed 5 bases at V and 2 bases at J, leaving 7 bases unmatched. Germline V CDR1 and CDR2: SEHNR, FQNEAQ (reference sequence). Here the CDR3 reads CASSLLAGGFTDTQYF. The DNA for the CDR3 is TGTGCCAGCAGCCTATTAGCGGGGGGATTCACAGATACGCAGTATTTT.

This chain connects TRBV4-1 to TRBJ2-3; no firm D call. The CDR3 has 16 amino acids. V was clipped by 2 bases and J by 4 bases, with 16 bases between them. CDR1 MGHRA and CDR2 YSYEKL come from the germline V gene. CDR3 nucleotides: TGCGCCAGCAGCCAACCCAGCCCCCATCTAGCAGATACGCAGTATTTT. Its translation is CASSQPSPHLADTQYF.

This rearrangement joins TRBV5-5 to TRBJ2-7; D may be TRBD1 (6 bases). V lost 4 bases and J 0 bases, leaving 14 bases between the germline ends. CDR1 and CDR2 from the germline V gene are SGHKS and YYEKEE (reference sequence). The CDR3 is 15 residues long. CDR3 coding DNA: TGTGCCAGCAGCACATGGACAGCGAGCTCCTACGAGCAGTACTTC. Translated: CASSTWTASSYEQYF.

The chain has TRBV6-5 and TRBJ2-1, with 10 positions matching TRBD2. Germline V gene lookup returns CDR1 MNHEY and CDR2 SVGAGI. This CDR3 is built from 13 residues. V shed 8 bases, J shed 13 bases, and the junction held 11 bases outside the gene matches. CDR3 nucleotides: TGTGCCAGCCAACAAAGCGGGGGGGCCTATCAGTTCTTC. Its protein product is CASQQSGGAYQFF.

The chain joins TRBV7-9 to TRBJ1-2; D possibly corresponds to TRBD1 (5 bases). This CDR3 comprises 15 residues. V dropped 8 bases and J dropped 3 bases, with 19 bases sitting between them. Germline values: CDR1 SEHNR, CDR2 FQNEAQ (reference sequence). This CDR3 is CASGYVEGAYYGYTF. Here the CDR3 DNA reads TGTGCCAGCGGTTATGTGGAAGGGGCCTACTATGGCTACACCTTC.

This chain links TRBV3-1 (or the pseudogene TRBV3-2) with TRBJ1-5; 8 bases align to TRBD1. The V gene's germline CDR1 is LGHDT and CDR2 YNNKEL (reference sequence). This CDR3 has 16 amino acids. Trimming at V came to 4 bases and at J to 1 base, leaving 6 bases not matched to a gene. The CDR3 sequence is CASSPHGTGSNQPQHF. The CDR3 DNA follows: TGTGCCAGCAGCCCCCATGGGACAGGAAGCAATCAGCCCCAGCATTTT.

This rearrangement joins TRBV5-1 to TRBJ1-1; D is possibly TRBD1 (5 bases). This CDR3 is built from 14 residues. Per the germline V gene, CDR1 is SGHRS and CDR2 is YFSETQ. The germline V and J ends were trimmed by 0 bases and 0 bases, with 6 bases remaining between them. The CDR3 nucleotides are TGCGCCAGCAGCTTGGGACAGATGAACACTGAAGCTTTCTTT. Residues: CASSLGQMNTEAFF.

The CDR3 here is CASRRRAEAFF. The CDR3 nucleotides are TGTGCCAGCAGGAGGAGGGCTGAAGCTTTCTTT. V usage is TRBV2 and J usage is TRBJ1-1, with D unclear. The V gene's germline CDR1 is SNHLY and CDR2 FYNNEI. The CDR3 is 11 residues long. Trimming left V 6 bases short and J 6 bases short, with 8 bases between.

This sequence joins TRBV2 and TRBJ2-6, with D hard to call. The germline V gene has CDR1 SNHLY and CDR2 FYNNEI. With 4 bases removed from V and 0 bases from J, the gap between germline ends came to 4 bases. The CDR3 contains 14 residues. The CDR3 region has the DNA TGTGCCAGCAGTGGGGCCTCTGGGGCCAACGTCCTGACTTTC. Its translation: CASSGASGANVLTF.

V is TRBV14 and J is TRBJ2-1; 7 bases are a match to TRBD2. J lost 2 bases, V lost 1 base, and 2 bases had no gene match. This CDR3 has 15 residues. Per germline, CDR1 SGHDN and CDR2 FVKESK. This CDR3 is CASSQVGGAYNEQFF. CDR3 nucleotides: TGTGCCAGCAGCCAAGTGGGAGGGGCCTACAATGAGCAGTTCTTC.

The rearrangement links TRBV27 to TRBJ2-1; 7 bases map to TRBD1. This CDR3 has 15 residues. Germline V gives CDR1 MNHEY, CDR2 SMNVEV (reference sequence). V was pared by 2 bases and J by 1 base, with 2 bases of the junction left unmatched. CDR3 sequence reads: CASSLTGVSYNEQFF. As DNA, the CDR3 is TGTGCCAGCAGTTTAACAGGGGTTTCCTACAATGAGCAGTTCTTC.